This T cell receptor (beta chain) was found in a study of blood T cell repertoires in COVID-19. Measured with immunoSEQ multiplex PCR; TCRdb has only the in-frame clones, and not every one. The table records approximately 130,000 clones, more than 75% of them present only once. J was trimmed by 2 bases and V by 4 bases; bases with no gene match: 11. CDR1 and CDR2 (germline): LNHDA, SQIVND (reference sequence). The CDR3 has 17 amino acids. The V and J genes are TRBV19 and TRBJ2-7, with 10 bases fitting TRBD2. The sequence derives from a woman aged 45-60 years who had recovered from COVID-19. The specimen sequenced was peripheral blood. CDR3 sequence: CASSKRTSGGITYEQYF. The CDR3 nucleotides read TGTGCCAGTAGTAAAAGGACTAGCGGAGGGATAACCTACGAGCAGTACTTC.